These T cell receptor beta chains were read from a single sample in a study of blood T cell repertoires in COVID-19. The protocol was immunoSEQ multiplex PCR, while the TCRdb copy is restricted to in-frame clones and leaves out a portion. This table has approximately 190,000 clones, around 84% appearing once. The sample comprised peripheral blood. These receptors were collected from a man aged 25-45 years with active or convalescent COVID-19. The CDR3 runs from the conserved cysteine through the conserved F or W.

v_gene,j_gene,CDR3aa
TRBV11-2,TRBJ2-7,CASSLAASGSTYEQYF
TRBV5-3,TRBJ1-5,CARSLDRRQPQHF
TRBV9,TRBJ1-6,CASSVEPGVGSPLHF
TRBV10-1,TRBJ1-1,CASSLGGSNTEAFF
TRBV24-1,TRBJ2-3,CATSDASGGPDTQYF
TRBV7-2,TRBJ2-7,CASSLGGLAAYEQYF
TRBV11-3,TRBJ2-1,CASSSKMKREELYNEQFF
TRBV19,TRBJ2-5,CASSGGDWTQYF
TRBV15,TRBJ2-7,CATSLEGNYEQYF
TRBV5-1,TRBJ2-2,CASSLVAEQSNTGELFF
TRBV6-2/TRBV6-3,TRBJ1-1,CASSYLGQGSEAFF
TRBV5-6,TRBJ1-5,CASSLRTGGAVNQPQHF
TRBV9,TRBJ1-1,CASSPQDRLAFF
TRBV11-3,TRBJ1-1,CASSNPSGPPRDTEAFF
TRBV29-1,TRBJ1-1,CSVDWTGNTEAFF
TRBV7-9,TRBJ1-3,CASSPPRTASSGNTIYF
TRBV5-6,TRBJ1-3,CASSSPRGNSGNTIYF
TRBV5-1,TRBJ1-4,CASSGDRGRNEKLFF
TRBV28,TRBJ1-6,CASSFPPQNSPLHF
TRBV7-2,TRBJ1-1,CASSLVGLGRGNTEAFF
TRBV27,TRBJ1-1,CASSLGTGGTEAFF
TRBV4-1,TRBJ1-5,CASSQALTGPQPQHF
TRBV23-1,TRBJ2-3,CASSHRPIAGGRGDTQYF
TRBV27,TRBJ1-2,CASSPTGTGDGYTF
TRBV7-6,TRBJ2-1,CASAERTSGARVQFF
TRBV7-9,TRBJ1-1,CASSLGAPGNTEAFF
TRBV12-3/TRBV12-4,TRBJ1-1,CASCRDRVNEAFF
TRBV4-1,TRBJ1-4,CASSQDPGFNEKLFF
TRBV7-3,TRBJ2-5,CASSLIWAGGQETQYF
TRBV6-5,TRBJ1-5,CASSYARDQPQHF
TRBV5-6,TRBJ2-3,CASSLVGQGGTDTQYF
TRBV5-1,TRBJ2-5,CASSLDLFRDRVRETQYF
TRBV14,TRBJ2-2,CASSQGGKAGELFF
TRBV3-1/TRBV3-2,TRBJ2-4,CASSQDSWPVIQYF
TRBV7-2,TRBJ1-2,CASSLEAALGGYTF
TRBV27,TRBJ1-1,CASSRSQTNTEAFF
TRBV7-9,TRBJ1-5,CASSPRTGSNQPQHF
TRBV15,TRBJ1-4,CATSRTEVGVEKLFF
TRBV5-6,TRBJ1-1,CASSLEQAVAFF
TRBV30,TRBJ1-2,CAWTHSREANYGYTF
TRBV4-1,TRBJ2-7,CASSQRLAGAYEQYF
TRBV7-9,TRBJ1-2,CASSPQSVGEWGYTF